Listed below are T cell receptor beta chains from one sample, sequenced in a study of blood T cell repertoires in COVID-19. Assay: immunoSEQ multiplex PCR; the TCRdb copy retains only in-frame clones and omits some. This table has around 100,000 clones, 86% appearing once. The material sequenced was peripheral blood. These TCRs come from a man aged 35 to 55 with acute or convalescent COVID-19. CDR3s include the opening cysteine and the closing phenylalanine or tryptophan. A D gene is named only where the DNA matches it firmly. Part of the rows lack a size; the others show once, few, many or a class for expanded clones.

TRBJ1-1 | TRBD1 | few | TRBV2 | CASTRQGRDTEAFF | TGTGCCAGCACTCGACAGGGTCGAGACACTGAAGCTTTCTTT
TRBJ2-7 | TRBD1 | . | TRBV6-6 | CASSYSGTGFDEQYF | TGTGCCAGCAGTTACTCGGGGACAGGGTTTGACGAGCAGTACTTC
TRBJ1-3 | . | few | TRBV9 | CASSVSPDLSGNTIYF | TGTGCCAGCAGCGTCTCTCCAGATCTCTCTGGAAACACCATATATTTT
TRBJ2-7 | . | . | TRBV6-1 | CASSEGYGTSYEQYF | TGTGCCAGCAGTGAAGGGTACGGGACAAGCTACGAGCAGTACTTC
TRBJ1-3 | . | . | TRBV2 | CASSEVRGRGNTIYF | TGTGCCAGCAGTGAGGTCAGGGGTCGTGGAAACACCATATATTTT
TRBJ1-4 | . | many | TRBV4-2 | CASSQAGAASTNEKLFF | TGTGCCAGCAGCCAAGCGGGAGCAGCATCAACTAATGAAAAACTGTTTTTT
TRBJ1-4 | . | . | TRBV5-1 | CASSETQNPNEKLFF | TGCGCCAGCAGCGAGACACAGAATCCTAATGAAAAACTGTTTTTT
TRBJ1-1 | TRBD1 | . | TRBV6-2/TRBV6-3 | CASSSRRDRDTEAFF | TGTGCCAGCAGCTCCCGGCGAGACAGGGACACTGAAGCTTTCTTT
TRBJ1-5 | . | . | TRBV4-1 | CASSQDGQFNQPQHF | TGCGCCAGCAGCCAAGATGGACAGTTCAATCAGCCCCAGCATTTT
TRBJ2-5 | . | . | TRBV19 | CASSMPGHLQETQYF | TGTGCCAGTAGTATGCCAGGACACCTCCAAGAGACCCAGTACTTC
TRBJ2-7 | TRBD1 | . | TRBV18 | CASSLGQGVDREQYF | TGTGCCAGCTCGCTGGGACAGGGGGTCGATCGGGAGCAGTACTTC
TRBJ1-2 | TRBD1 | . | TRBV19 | CASSSPTGMAVYGYTF | TGTGCCAGTAGTAGTCCGACAGGGATGGCCGTCTATGGCTACACCTTC
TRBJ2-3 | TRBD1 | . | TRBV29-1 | CSVETTGYDTDTQYF | TGCAGCGTTGAAACGACAGGGTATGACACAGATACGCAGTATTTT
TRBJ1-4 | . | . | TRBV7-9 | CASRETAYEKLFF | TGTGCCAGCAGGGAGACAGCGTACGAAAAACTGTTTTTT
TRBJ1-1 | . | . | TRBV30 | CAWNNRVGTEAFF | TGTGCCTGGAACAACAGGGTGGGCACTGAAGCTTTCTTT
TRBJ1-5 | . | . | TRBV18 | CASSRWGDQPQHF | TGTGCCAGCTCACGATGGGGAGACCAGCCCCAGCATTTT
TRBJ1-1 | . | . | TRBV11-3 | CASSPRRTHNTEAFF | TGTGCCAGCAGCCCCCGCCGGACACACAACACTGAAGCTTTCTTT
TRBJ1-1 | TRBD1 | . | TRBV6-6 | CASSLNRGTNTEAFF | TGTGCCAGCAGTCTTAACAGGGGGACGAACACTGAAGCTTTCTTT
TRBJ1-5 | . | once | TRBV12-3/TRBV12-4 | CASSFSVNQPQHF | TGTGCCAGCAGTTTCTCAGTCAATCAGCCCCAGCATTTT
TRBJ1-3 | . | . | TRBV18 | CASSPGAQGGNTIYF | TGTGCCAGCTCACCGGGGGCTCAAGGGGGAAACACCATATATTTT
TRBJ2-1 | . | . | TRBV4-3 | CASSQSLTNHPSYNEQFF | TGCGCCAGCAGCCAATCTCTTACTAACCACCCCTCCTACAATGAGCAGTTCTTC
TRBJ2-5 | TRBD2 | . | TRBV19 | CASSTRLAGKQETQYF | TGTGCCAGTAGTACCAGACTAGCGGGAAAACAAGAGACCCAGTACTTC
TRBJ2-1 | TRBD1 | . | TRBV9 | CASSVGQGAFEQFF | TGTGCCAGCAGCGTCGGACAGGGGGCTTTTGAGCAGTTCTTC
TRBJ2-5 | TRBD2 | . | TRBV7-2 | CASSQTSGREKTQYF | TGTGCCAGCAGCCAGACTAGCGGGAGAGAAAAGACCCAGTACTTC
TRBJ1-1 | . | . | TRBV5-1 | CASSLVGGNLNTEAFF | TGCGCCAGCAGCTTGGTTGGGGGGAACTTGAACACTGAAGCTTTCTTT
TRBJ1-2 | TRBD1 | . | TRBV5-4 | CASSSSRDRAVEGYTF | TGTGCCAGCAGCTCGAGCCGGGACAGGGCGGTGGAAGGCTACACCTTC
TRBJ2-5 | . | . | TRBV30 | CAWSGGSRGAFGETQYF | TGTGCCTGGAGTGGAGGCTCCCGTGGGGCCTTTGGGGAGACCCAGTACTTC
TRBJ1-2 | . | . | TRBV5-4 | CASSLGTAQGYGYTF | TGTGCCAGCAGCTTGGGTACAGCCCAGGGCTATGGCTACACCTTC
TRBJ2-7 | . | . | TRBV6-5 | CASSPGTFWDYEQYF | TGTGCCAGCAGCCCCGGGACATTCTGGGACTACGAGCAGTACTTC
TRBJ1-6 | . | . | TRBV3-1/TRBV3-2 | CASSQLSSYNSPLHF | TGTGCCAGCAGCCAACTTAGCTCCTATAATTCACCCCTCCACTTT
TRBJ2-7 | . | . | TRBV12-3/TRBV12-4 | CASSLDSPWEQYF | TGTGCCAGCAGTCTAGACAGCCCTTGGGAGCAGTACTTC
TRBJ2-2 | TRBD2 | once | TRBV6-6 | CASTEDSTSLRGELFF | TGTGCCAGCACCGAAGACTCGACTAGCCTGAGGGGGGAGCTGTTTTTT
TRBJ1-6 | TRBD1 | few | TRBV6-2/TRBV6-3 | CASSYSRGQGNSPLHF | TGTGCCAGCAGTTACTCGCGAGGACAGGGTAATTCACCCCTCCACTTT
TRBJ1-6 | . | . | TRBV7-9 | CASSPRSPLNSPLHF | TGTGCCAGCAGCCCACGGAGCCCACTAAATTCACCCCTCCACTTT
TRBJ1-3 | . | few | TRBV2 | CASKGPENTIYF | TGTGCCAGCAAGGGGCCGGAAAACACCATATATTTT
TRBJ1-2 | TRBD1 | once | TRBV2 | CASRGGPTTGYTF | TGTGCCAGCAGAGGGGGCCCAACCACTGGCTACACCTTC
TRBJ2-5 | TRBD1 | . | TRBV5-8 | CASSGPRGLYQETQYF | TGTGCCAGCAGCGGACCCAGGGGGTTGTACCAAGAGACCCAGTACTTC
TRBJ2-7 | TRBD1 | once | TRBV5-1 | CASSLRGRIEQYF | TGCGCCAGCAGCTTAAGGGGGCGGATCGAGCAGTACTTC
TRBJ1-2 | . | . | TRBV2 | CASNGANYGYTF | TGTGCCAGCAACGGGGCTAACTATGGCTACACCTTC
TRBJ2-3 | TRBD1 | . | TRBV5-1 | CASSLHRGGVSTDTQYF | TGCGCCAGCAGCTTGCACAGGGGTGGGGTTAGCACAGATACGCAGTATTTT
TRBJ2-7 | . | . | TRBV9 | CASSGGNHEQYF | TGTGCCAGCAGCGGAGGGAACCACGAGCAGTACTTC
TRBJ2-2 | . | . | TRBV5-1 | CASSQTRSNTGELFF | TGCGCCAGCAGCCAGACAAGATCGAACACCGGGGAGCTGTTTTTT
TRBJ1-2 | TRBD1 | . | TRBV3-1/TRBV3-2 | CASSRGTGGFYGYTF | TGTGCCAGCAGCCGAGGGACAGGGGGGTTCTATGGCTACACCTTC
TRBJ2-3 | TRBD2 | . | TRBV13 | CASSPARLAGTEDTQYF | TGTGCCAGCAGCCCCGCCCGACTAGCAGGGACGGAAGATACGCAGTATTTT
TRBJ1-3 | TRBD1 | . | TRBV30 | CAWSGTGGLRVDTIYF | TGTGCCTGGAGCGGGACAGGGGGATTAAGGGTAGACACCATATATTTT
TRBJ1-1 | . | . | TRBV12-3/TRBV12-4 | CASTNRGNTEAFF | TGTGCCAGCACTAATCGGGGGAACACTGAAGCTTTCTTT
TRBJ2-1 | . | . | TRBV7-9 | CASSLARGYNEQFF | TGTGCCAGCAGCTTAGCCCGAGGGTACAATGAGCAGTTCTTC
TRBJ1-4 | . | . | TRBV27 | CASSFRWSGGINEKLFF | TGTGCCAGCAGTTTTCGTTGGTCGGGGGGTATTAATGAAAAACTGTTTTTT
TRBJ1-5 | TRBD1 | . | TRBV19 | CASSITGESQPQHF | TGTGCCAGTAGTATAACAGGGGAGAGTCAGCCCCAGCATTTT
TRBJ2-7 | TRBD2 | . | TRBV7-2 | CASSLAPTSGGYYEQYF | TGTGCCAGCAGCTTAGCGCCCACTAGCGGGGGGTACTACGAGCAGTACTTC
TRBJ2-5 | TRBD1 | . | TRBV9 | CASSSAPTGGQETQYF | TGTGCCAGCAGCTCCGCCCCAACAGGGGGCCAAGAGACCCAGTACTTC